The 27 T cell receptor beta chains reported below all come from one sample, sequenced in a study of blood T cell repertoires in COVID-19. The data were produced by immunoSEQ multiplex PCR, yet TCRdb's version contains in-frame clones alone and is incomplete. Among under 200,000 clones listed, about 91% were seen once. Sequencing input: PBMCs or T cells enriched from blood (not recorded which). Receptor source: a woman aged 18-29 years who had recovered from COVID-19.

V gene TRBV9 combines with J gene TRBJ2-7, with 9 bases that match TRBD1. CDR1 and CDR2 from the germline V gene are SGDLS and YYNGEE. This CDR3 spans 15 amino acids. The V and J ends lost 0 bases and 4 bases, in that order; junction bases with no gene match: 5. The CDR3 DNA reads TGTGCCAGCAGCGTAGGCACCGGGACAGGGTACGAGCAGTACTTC. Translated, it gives CASSVGTGTGYEQYF.

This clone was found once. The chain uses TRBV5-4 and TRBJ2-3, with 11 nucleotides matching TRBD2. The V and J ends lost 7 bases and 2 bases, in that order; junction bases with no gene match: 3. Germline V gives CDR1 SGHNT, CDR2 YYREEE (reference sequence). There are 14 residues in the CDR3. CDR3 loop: CASGTSGYTDTQYF. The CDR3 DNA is TGTGCCAGCGGGACTAGCGGCTACACAGATACGCAGTATTTT. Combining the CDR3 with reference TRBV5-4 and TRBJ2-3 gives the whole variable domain ETGVTQSPTHLIKTRGQQVTLRCSSQSGHNTVSWYQQALGQGPQFIFQYYREEENGRGNFPPRFSGLQFPNYSSELNVNALELDDSALYLCASGTSGYTDTQYFGPGTRLTVL.

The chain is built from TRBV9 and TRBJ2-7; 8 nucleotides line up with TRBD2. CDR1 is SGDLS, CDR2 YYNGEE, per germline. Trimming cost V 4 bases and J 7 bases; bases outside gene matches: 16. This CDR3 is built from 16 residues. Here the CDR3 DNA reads TGTGCCAGCAGCCCGATCCCGGGGGGGAGTTGGTGGGAGCAGTACTTC. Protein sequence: CASSPIPGGSWWEQYF.

The CDR3 sequence: CASSLDVQYRSPLHF. CDR3 bases: TGTGCCAGCAGCTTGGACGTCCAGTACCGCTCACCCCTCCACTTT. The chain employs TRBV5-4 and TRBJ1-6; no definite D call. Germline loops: CDR1 SGHNT, CDR2 YYREEE (reference sequence). The V and J ends lost 0 bases and 10 bases respectively, with 14 bases between them. CDR3 size: 15 residues.

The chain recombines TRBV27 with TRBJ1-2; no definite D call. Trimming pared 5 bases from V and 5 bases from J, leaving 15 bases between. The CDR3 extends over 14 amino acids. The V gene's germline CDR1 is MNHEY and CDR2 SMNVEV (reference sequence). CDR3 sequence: CASSRSGEPYGYTF. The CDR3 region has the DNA TGTGCCAGCAGTCGTTCAGGCGAGCCTTATGGCTACACCTTC.

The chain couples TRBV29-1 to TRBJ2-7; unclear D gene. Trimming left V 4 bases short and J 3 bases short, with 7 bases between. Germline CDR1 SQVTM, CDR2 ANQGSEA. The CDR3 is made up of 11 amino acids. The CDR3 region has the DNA TGCAGCGTTGGAGAGCGCTACGAGCAGTACTTC. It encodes CSVGERYEQYF.

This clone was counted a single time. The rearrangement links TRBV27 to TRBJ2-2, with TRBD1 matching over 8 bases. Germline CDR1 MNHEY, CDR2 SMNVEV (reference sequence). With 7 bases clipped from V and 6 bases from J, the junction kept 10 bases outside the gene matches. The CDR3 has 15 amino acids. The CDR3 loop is CASMPRGRDAGELFF. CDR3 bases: TGTGCCAGCATGCCCAGGGGGCGCGACGCCGGGGAGCTGTTTTTT.

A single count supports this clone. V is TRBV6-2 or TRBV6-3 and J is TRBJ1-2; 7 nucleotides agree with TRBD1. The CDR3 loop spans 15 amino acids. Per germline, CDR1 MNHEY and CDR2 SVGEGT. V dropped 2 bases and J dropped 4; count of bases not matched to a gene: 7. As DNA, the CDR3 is TGTGCCAGCAGTTACGGGACAGCCCTAGCCTATGGCTACACCTTC. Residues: CASSYGTALAYGYTF.

The CDR3 DNA follows: TGTGCCAGCAGCTCCACGGGACTAGCGGACTACGAGCAGTACTTC. Its protein is CASSSTGLADYEQYF. The rearrangement links TRBV5-4 to TRBJ2-7, with TRBD2 identical over 11 bases. This CDR3 is built from 15 residues. Trimming cost V 3 bases and J 3 bases; bases outside gene matches: 5. Germline values: CDR1 SGHNT, CDR2 YYREEE (reference sequence).

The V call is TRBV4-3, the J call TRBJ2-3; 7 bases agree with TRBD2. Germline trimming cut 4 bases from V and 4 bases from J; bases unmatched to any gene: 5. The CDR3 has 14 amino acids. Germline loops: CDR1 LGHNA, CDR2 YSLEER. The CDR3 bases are TGCGCCAGCAGCCCCGGACTAGGGCCAGATACGCAGTATTTT. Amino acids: CASSPGLGPDTQYF.

This CDR3 is CASSVGQDYEQYF. The CDR3 DNA follows: TGTGCCAGCAGCGTAGGGCAGGACTACGAGCAGTACTTC. The rearrangement uses TRBV9 and TRBJ2-7; D call uncertain. CDR1 is SGDLS, CDR2 YYNGEE, per germline. V was shortened by 0 bases and J by 3 bases, with 7 bases between the two germline ends. This CDR3 contains 13 residues. The whole variable domain, filled in from reference TRBV9 and TRBJ2-7, reads DSGVTQTPKHLITATGQRVTLRCSPRSGDLSVYWYQQSLDQGLQFLIQYYNGEERAKGNILERFSAQQFPDLHSELNLSSLELGDSALYFCASSVGQDYEQYFGPGTRLTVT.

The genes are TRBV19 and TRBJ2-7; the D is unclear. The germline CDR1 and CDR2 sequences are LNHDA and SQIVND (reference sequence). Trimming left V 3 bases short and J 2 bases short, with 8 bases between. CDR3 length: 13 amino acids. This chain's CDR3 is CASSITETYEQYF. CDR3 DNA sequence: TGTGCCAGTAGTATTACGGAGACCTACGAGCAGTACTTC.

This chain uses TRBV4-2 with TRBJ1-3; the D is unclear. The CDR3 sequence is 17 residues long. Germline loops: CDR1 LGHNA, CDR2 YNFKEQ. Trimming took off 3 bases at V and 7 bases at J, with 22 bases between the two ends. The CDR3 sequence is CASSHPRGWPFDNTIYF. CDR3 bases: TGTGCCAGCAGCCACCCTCGGGGATGGCCTTTCGACAACACCATATATTTT.

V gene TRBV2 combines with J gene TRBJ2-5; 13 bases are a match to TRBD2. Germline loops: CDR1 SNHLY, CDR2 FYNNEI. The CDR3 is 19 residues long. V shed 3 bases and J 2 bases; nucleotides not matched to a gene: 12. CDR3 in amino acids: CASSETSGRTPGRQETQYF. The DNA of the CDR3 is TGTGCCAGCAGTGAGACTAGCGGGAGGACCCCCGGGCGACAAGAGACCCAGTACTTC.

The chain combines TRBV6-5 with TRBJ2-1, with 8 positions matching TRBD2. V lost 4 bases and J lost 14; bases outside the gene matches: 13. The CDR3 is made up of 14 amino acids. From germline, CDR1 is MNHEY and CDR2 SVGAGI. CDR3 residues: CASSSNYPTSEEFF. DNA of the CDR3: TGTGCCAGCAGTTCGAACTACCCGACTAGCGAGGAGTTCTTC.

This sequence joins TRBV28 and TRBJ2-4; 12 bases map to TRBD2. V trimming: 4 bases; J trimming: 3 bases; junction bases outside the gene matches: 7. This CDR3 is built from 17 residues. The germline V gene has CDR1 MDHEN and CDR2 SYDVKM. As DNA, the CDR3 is TGTGCCAGCAGTTATCTAGCGGGAGGGCGTGGCAAAAACATTCAGTACTTC. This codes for CASSYLAGGRGKNIQYF.

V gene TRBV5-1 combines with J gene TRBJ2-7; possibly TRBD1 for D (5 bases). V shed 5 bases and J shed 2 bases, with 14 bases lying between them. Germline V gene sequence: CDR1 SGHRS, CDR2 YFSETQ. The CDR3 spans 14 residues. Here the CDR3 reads CASSIQGRTYEQYF. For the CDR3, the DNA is TGCGCCAGCAGTATCCAGGGCCGGACCTACGAGCAGTACTTC.

This chain's CDR3 is CASSLLGGETQYF. The CDR3 DNA reads TGTGCCAGCAGTTTATTAGGCGGGGAGACCCAGTACTTC. The rearrangement links TRBV27 to TRBJ2-5, with D perhaps matching TRBD2 (5 bases). The CDR3 has 13 residues. V lost 1 base and J 5 bases, leaving 8 bases between the germline ends. Per the germline V gene, CDR1 is MNHEY and CDR2 is SMNVEV (reference sequence).

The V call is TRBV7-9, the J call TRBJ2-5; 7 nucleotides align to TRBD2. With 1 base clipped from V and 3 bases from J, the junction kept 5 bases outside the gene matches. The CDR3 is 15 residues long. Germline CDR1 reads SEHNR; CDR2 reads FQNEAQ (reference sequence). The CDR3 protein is CASSLVSAGEETQYF. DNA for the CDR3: TGTGCCAGCAGCTTAGTCTCGGCGGGGGAAGAGACCCAGTACTTC.

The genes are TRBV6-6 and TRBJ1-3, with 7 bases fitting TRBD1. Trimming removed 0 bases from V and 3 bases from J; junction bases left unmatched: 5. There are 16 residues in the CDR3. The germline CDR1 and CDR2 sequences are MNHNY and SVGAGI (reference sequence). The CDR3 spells CASSYSSGGFGNTIYF. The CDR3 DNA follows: TGTGCCAGCAGTTACTCGTCAGGGGGTTTTGGAAACACCATATATTTT.

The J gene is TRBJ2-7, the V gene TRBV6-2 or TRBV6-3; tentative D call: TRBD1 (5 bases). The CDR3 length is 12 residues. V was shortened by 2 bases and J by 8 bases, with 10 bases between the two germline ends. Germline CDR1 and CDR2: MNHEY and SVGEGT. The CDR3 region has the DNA TGTGCCAGCAGTTACCAGGGTCGTAAGCAGTACTTC. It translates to CASSYQGRKQYF.

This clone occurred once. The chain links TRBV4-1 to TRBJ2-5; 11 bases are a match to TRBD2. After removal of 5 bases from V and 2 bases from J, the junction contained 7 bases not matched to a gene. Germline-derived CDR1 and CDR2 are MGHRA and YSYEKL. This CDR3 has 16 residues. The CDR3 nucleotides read TGCGCCAGCAGCTCTCCTCTAGCGGGGGGACAAGAGACCCAGTACTTC. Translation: CASSSPLAGGQETQYF.

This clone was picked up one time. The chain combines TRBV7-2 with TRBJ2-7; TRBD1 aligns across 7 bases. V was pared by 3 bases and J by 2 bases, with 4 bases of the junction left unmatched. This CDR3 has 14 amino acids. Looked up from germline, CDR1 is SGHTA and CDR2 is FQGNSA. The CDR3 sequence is CASSLTGPTYEQYF. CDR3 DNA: TGTGCCAGCAGCTTGACAGGGCCCACCTACGAGCAGTACTTC.

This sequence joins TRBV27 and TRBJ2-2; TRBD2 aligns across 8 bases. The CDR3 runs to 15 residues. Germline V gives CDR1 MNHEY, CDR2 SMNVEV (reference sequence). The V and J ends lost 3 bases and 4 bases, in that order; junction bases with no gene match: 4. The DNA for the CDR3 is TGTGCCAGCAGTTTCGTGGGACTAGGCACCGGGGAGCTGTTTTTT. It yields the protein CASSFVGLGTGELFF.

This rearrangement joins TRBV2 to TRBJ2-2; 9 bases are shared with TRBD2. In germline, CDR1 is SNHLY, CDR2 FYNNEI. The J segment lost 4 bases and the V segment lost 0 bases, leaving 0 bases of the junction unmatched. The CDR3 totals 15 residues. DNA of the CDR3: TGTGCCAGCAGTGAAGCACTAGCGGGCACCGGGGAGCTGTTTTTT. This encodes CASSEALAGTGELFF.

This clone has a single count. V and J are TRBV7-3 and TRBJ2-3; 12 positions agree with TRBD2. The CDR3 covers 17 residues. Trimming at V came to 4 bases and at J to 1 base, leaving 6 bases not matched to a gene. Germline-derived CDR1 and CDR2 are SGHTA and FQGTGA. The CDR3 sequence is CASSSFRTSGGTDTQYF. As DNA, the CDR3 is TGTGCCAGCAGCTCATTCCGGACTAGCGGGGGCACAGATACGCAGTATTTT.

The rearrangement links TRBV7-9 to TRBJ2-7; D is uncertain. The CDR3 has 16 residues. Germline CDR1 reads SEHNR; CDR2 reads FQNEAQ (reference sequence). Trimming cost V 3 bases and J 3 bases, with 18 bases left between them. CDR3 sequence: CASSFSPGTRSYEQYF. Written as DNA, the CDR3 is TGTGCCAGCAGCTTTAGTCCTGGTACCCGAAGCTACGAGCAGTACTTC.